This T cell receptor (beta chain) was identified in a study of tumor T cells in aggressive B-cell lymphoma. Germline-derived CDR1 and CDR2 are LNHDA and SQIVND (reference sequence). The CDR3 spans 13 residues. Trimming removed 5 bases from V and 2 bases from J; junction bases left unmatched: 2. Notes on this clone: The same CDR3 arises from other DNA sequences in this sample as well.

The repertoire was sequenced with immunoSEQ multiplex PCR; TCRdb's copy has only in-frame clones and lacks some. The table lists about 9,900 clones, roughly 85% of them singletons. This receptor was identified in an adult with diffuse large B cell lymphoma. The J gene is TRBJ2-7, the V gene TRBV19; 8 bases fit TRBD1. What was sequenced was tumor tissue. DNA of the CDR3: TGTGCCAGTAGTGGGGACAGGACCTACGAGCAGTACTTC. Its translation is CASSGDRTYEQYF.